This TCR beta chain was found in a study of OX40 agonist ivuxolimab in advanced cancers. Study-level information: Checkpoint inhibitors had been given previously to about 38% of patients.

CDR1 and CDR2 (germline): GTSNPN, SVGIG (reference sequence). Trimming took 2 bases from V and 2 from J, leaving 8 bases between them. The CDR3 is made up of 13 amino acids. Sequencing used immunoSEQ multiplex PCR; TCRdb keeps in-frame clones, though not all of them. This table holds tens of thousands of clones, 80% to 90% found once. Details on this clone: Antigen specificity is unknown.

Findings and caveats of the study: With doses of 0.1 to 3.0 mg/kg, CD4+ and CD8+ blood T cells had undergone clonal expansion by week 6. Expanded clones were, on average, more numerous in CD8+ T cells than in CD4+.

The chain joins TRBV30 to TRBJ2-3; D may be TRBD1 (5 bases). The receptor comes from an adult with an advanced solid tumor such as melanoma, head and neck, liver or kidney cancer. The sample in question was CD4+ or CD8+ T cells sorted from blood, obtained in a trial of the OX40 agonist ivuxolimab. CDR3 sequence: CAWSLGVTDTQYF. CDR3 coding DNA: TGTGCCTGGAGTTTAGGGGTCACAGATACGCAGTATTTT.